The 26 T cell receptor beta chains below all came from one sample that was sequenced in a study of blood T cell repertoires in COVID-19. The assay was immunoSEQ multiplex PCR, and TCRdb's table has in-frame clones only and misses some. This sample has 65,000 to 80,000 clones; around 90% occur once, and the top ten carry roughly 4.4%. Sequencing was performed on peripheral blood. These TCRs come from a man aged 50 to 59 with active COVID-19.

The V gene is TRBV7-8, the J gene TRBJ2-4; possibly TRBD2 for D (5 bases). CDR3 length equals 15 residues. The V end was cut by 3 bases, the J end by 0 bases, with 9 bases between. CDR1 SGHVS and CDR2 FQNEAQ come from the germline V gene. CDR3: CASSFSGLAKNIQYF. The CDR3 DNA follows: TGTGCCAGCAGCTTTTCGGGGTTAGCCAAAAACATTCAGTACTTC.

The genes are TRBV14 and TRBJ2-4; D gene ambiguous. Per germline, CDR1 SGHDN and CDR2 FVKESK. Trimming removed 4 bases from V and 2 bases from J, with 9 bases in between. This CDR3 spans 14 amino acids. The CDR3 reads CASSLMGPKNIQYF. In nucleotides, the CDR3 is TGTGCCAGCAGCCTTATGGGCCCCAAAAACATTCAGTACTTC.

CDR3 residues: CASSFGTDSNQPQHF. CDR3 DNA sequence: TGTGCCAGCAGTTTTGGGACAGATAGCAATCAGCCCCAGCATTTT. The rearrangement uses TRBV28 and TRBJ1-5; TRBD1 aligns across 7 bases. The CDR3 has 15 amino acids. V lost 3 bases, J lost 0 bases, and 2 bases stayed unmatched. Germline V CDR1 and CDR2: MDHEN, SYDVKM.

The genes are TRBV4-1 and TRBJ2-5, with D unresolved. The CDR3 is 16 amino acids. Trimming took off 4 bases at V and 5 bases at J, with 20 bases between the two ends. The germline CDR1 and CDR2 sequences are MGHRA and YSYEKL. The CDR3 DNA reads as TGCGCCAGCAGCCCTTCCCATCGACGGGTTGGGGAGACCCAGTACTTC. Amino acids: CASSPSHRRVGETQYF.

The V gene is TRBV7-2, the J gene TRBJ1-1; D possibly corresponds to TRBD1 (6 bases). V shed 5 bases and J shed 5 bases, with 15 bases lying between them. The CDR3 totals 14 residues. The germline V gene has CDR1 SGHTA and CDR2 FQGNSA. CDR3 in amino acids: CASSPTGLGTEAFF. CDR3 bases: TGTGCCAGCAGCCCTACAGGGTTGGGGACTGAAGCTTTCTTT.

J is TRBJ2-1 and V is TRBV3-1 (or the pseudogene TRBV3-2); weak D call: TRBD2 (6 bases). The germline V and J ends were trimmed by 0 bases and 8 bases, with 11 bases remaining between them. Germline V CDR1 and CDR2: LGHDT, YNNKEL (reference sequence). The CDR3 length is 14 residues. In nucleotides, the CDR3 is TGTGCCAGCAGCCAAGATCTCACTAGCCATGAGCAGTTCTTC. Encoded protein: CASSQDLTSHEQFF.

The CDR3 region has the DNA TGCGCCAGCGCACCGGCGGGAGATACGCAGTATTTT. Amino acid sequence: CASAPAGDTQYF. The chain is built from TRBV4-1 and TRBJ2-3; TRBD2 is a possible D gene (5 bases). V was shortened by 8 bases and J by 5 bases, with 11 bases between the two germline ends. Looked up from germline, CDR1 is MGHRA and CDR2 is YSYEKL. The CDR3 spans 12 residues.

V is TRBV29-1 and J is TRBJ2-3, with 13 bases identical to TRBD2. V lost 4 bases, J lost 6 bases, and 7 bases stayed unmatched. This CDR3 contains 15 residues. Germline CDR1 is SQVTM and CDR2 is ANQGSEA. The CDR3 protein is CSVGTSGGARDTQYF. The CDR3 nucleotides are TGCAGCGTTGGCACTAGCGGGGGGGCACGGGATACGCAGTATTTT.

V gene TRBV11-3 combines with J gene TRBJ1-2, with D hard to call. Germline V gene data show CDR1 as SGHNT and CDR2 as YENEEA. V lost 5 bases and J 3 bases, leaving 10 bases between the germline ends. This CDR3 contains 13 residues. CDR3 sequence: CASSPGRYYGYTF. The CDR3 nucleotides read TGTGCCAGCAGCCCTGGCAGGTACTATGGCTACACCTTC.

The chain joins TRBV5-6 to TRBJ2-7; D may be TRBD2 (6 bases). Germline V gene sequence: CDR1 SGHDT, CDR2 YYEEEE. CDR3 length equals 13 residues. Deletions cut 3 bases from V and 4 bases from J, with 11 bases between. CDR3 residues: CASSYGGLYEQYF. CDR3 DNA: TGTGCCAGCAGCTATGGAGGGCTATACGAGCAGTACTTC.

J is TRBJ1-6 and V is TRBV5-1; a possible D gene is TRBD1 (6 bases). Germline CDR1 is SGHRS and CDR2 is YFSETQ. This CDR3 has 15 residues. The V and J ends lost 0 bases and 10 bases respectively, with 14 bases between them. CDR3 in DNA: TGCGCCAGCAGCTTGGAGGGCAGGGGTATCTCACCCCTCCACTTT. Translating it yields CASSLEGRGISPLHF.

J is TRBJ2-7 and V is TRBV11-2; D remains ambiguous. V was cut by 3 bases and J by 0 bases, with 9 bases left in between. CDR3 length equals 14 residues. Germline values: CDR1 SGHAT, CDR2 FQNNGV. Here the CDR3 reads CASSFFHHSYEQYF. CDR3 DNA sequence: TGTGCCAGCAGCTTTTTTCATCACTCCTACGAGCAGTACTTC.

The chain recombines TRBV27 with TRBJ2-1, with D maybe TRBD2 (5 bases). V was pared by 2 bases and J by 4 bases, with 18 bases between. The germline CDR1 and CDR2 sequences are MNHEY and SMNVEV (reference sequence). The CDR3 runs to 17 residues. The CDR3 sequence: CASSLPSGERIYNEQFF. The CDR3 DNA is TGTGCCAGCAGTTTACCCTCTGGGGAGCGGATTTACAATGAGCAGTTCTTC.

This chain uses TRBV7-8 with TRBJ2-5; the match to TRBD2 covers 10 bases. Germline CDR1 SGHVS, CDR2 FQNEAQ. The V and J ends lost 1 base and 5 bases, in that order; junction bases with no gene match: 7. The CDR3 is made up of 16 amino acids. The CDR3 DNA sequence: TGTGCCAGCAGCTTAGGTTCCCTAGCGGGGGTGGAGACCCAGTACTTC. Translated, it gives CASSLGSLAGVETQYF.

This chain joins TRBV29-1 and TRBJ2-5; D gene unclear. The CDR3 contains 12 residues. V lost 4 bases, J lost 1 base, and 7 bases lay in between. Germline-derived CDR1 and CDR2 are SQVTM and ANQGSEA. CDR3 in amino acids: CSVAQIQETQYF. In DNA, the CDR3 is TGCAGCGTTGCCCAGATCCAAGAGACCCAGTACTTC.

With respect to this clone: A junction boundary mismatches the germline segment, possibly from a read error. The DNA of the CDR3 is TGTGCCTCCAAATGGAGGGGGCAGTGGAATGGTTACACCTTC. It codes for CASKWRGQWNGYTF. V is TRBV30 and J is TRBJ1-2; TRBD1 matches 7 bases. Germline V gene lookup returns CDR1 GTSNPN and CDR2 SVGIG (reference sequence). The CDR3 totals 14 residues.

J is TRBJ1-2 and V is TRBV19, with D unclear. Germline CDR1 LNHDA, CDR2 SQIVND (reference sequence). Trimming took 0 bases from V and 0 from J, leaving 17 bases between them. The CDR3 consists of 18 residues. The CDR3 DNA is TGTGCCAGTAGTATAGATCCTCACAGAGTTGAAGCTAACTATGGCTACACCTTC. Protein sequence: CASSIDPHRVEANYGYTF.

The chain combines TRBV7-3 with TRBJ2-5; 9 nucleotides match TRBD1. Trimming cost V 4 bases and J 3 bases; bases outside gene matches: 3. Germline CDR1 is SGHTA and CDR2 is FQGTGA. The CDR3 sequence is 14 residues long. CDR3 amino acids: CASSSTGGKETQYF. In nucleotides, the CDR3 is TGTGCCAGCAGCTCAACAGGGGGCAAAGAGACCCAGTACTTC.

J is TRBJ2-2 and V is TRBV27; TRBD2 agrees at 7 bases. J lost 2 bases, V lost 3 bases, and 9 bases had no gene match. The CDR3 is 17 amino acids. Germline V gene data show CDR1 as MNHEY and CDR2 as SMNVEV (reference sequence). The CDR3 nucleotides are TGTGCCAGCAGTTTTCGCGCGGGAGCCTTTAACACCGGGGAGCTGTTTTTT. This gives the protein CASSFRAGAFNTGELFF.

The chain combines TRBV20-1 with TRBJ2-2; 7 nucleotides agree with TRBD2. Germline V lookup: CDR1 DFQATT, CDR2 SNEGSKA (reference sequence). This CDR3 has 15 amino acids. The V gene end was trimmed by 3 bases and the J gene end by 4 bases; junction bases not matched to a gene: 8. CDR3 in amino acids: CSASKAQRGTGELFF. The CDR3 DNA sequence: TGCAGTGCTAGTAAAGCGCAGCGGGGCACCGGGGAGCTGTTTTTT.

This chain links TRBV18 with TRBJ2-1, with D perhaps matching TRBD1 (6 bases). Germline CDR1 KGHSH, CDR2 LQKENI. The CDR3 has 15 amino acids. Trimming removed 2 bases from V and 5 bases from J, with 13 bases in between. The CDR3 nucleotides are TGTGCCAGCTCACCAACGAGACAGGCTAACAATGAGCAGTTCTTC. This sequence encodes CASSPTRQANNEQFF.

The rearrangement uses TRBV7-2 and TRBJ2-4, with 11 nucleotides matching TRBD2. The trim removed 5 bases at V and 6 bases at J, leaving 9 bases unmatched. CDR3 length equals 16 residues. CDR1 is SGHTA and CDR2 is FQGNSA in the germline V gene. CDR3 bases: TGTGCCAGCAGCGGAATAGGGACTAGCGGAATAAACATTCAGTACTTC. Translating it yields CASSGIGTSGINIQYF.

This rearrangement joins TRBV19 to TRBJ2-2, with a tentative D call TRBD2 (5 bases). Germline lookup yields CDR1 LNHDA and CDR2 SQIVND (reference sequence). The CDR3 spans 14 residues. Trimming removed 8 bases at V and 3 bases at J, with 13 bases between. CDR3 region: CASGSDSDTGELFF. The CDR3 DNA is TGTGCCAGTGGGTCGGACTCGGACACCGGGGAGCTGTTTTTT.

This clone was found a few times. V is TRBV28 and J is TRBJ2-7; 10 bases match TRBD2. This CDR3 contains 14 residues. Germline assignment: CDR1 MDHEN and CDR2 SYDVKM. After removal of 5 bases from V and 3 bases from J, the junction contained 4 bases not matched to a gene. The CDR3 DNA is TGTGCCAGCAGTGGGACTAGCGTGAACTACGAGCAGTACTTC. It codes for CASSGTSVNYEQYF.

The CDR3 region has the DNA TGTGCCAGCAGCGTATTGAGCGGGACGAACACCGGGGAGCTGTTTTTT. Translation: CASSVLSGTNTGELFF. J is TRBJ2-2 and V is TRBV9; 7 bases fit TRBD2. Trimming removed 1 base from V and 0 bases from J; junction bases left unmatched: 3. CDR3 length: 16 amino acids. Germline assignment: CDR1 SGDLS and CDR2 YYNGEE.

The J gene is TRBJ2-2, the V gene TRBV10-1; TRBD1 matches 7 bases. Germline-derived CDR1 and CDR2 are WNHNN and SYGVQD (reference sequence). The trim removed 6 bases at V and 6 bases at J, leaving 13 bases unmatched. The CDR3 extends over 16 amino acids. CDR3 protein: CASSGSTGFAAGELFF. The CDR3 DNA sequence: TGCGCCAGCAGCGGCTCGACAGGGTTTGCGGCCGGGGAGCTGTTTTTT.